This T cell receptor beta chain emerged from a study of blood T cell repertoires in COVID-19. Overall study: Some COVID-19 samples were acute and others convalescent; all came from the United States, Italy and Spain.

Between the trimmed V and J ends, which lost 6 bases and 5 bases, there was a span of 8 bases. CDR1 is SNHLY, CDR2 FYNNEI, per germline. The CDR3 is made up of 12 amino acids. Study members were between roughly 18 and 100 years old and lived in 25 or so US regions. Self-reported history from a screening survey and questionnaire set each donor's cohort. Per the study methods: It was from reference gene primer amplification that nucleated cell counts were estimated. The method was immunoSEQ multiplex PCR; TCRdb's version includes in-frame clones alone and lacks a portion of them. V, J and clone size reflect that table, while D and trimming were determined from the DNA. The table records around 450,000 clones, 70% to 90% of them present only once.

This receptor was obtained from a woman in her late teens or twenties with acute COVID-19. Sequenced input: PBMCs or T cells enriched from blood (not recorded which). The chain joins TRBV2 to TRBJ2-1; D is perhaps TRBD2 (6 bases). The CDR3 nucleotides are TGTGCCAGCAGGGACTACAACAATGAGCAGTTCTTC. As protein: CASRDYNNEQFF.